One sample yielded the 15 T cell receptor beta chains listed below, sequenced in a study of molecular identifiers for immune sequencing clone quantification. TCRdb re-derived calls from the PCR reads in MiXCR, one entry per CDR3 protein. Of some 580,000 distinct CDR3 sequences listed, about 25% were seen once; the top ten hold 0.78%. Sequencing used naive CD8+ T cells from blood, with Jurkat cell RNA spiked in. Subset indicated: FACS-sorted CD8+CD4-CCR7+CD45RA+ naive T cells. Receptors were obtained from a human donor in good health. Some libraries in this study had Jurkat cell RNA spiked in.

The chain has TRBV5-1 and TRBJ2-7; tentatively, D is TRBD2 (5 bases). With 1 base removed from V and 0 bases from J, the gap between germline ends came to 20 bases. Germline lookup yields CDR1 SGHRS and CDR2 YFSETQ. This CDR3 spans 18 amino acids. The CDR3 reads CASSLSSGYRGSSYEQYF. The CDR3 DNA reads TGCGCCAGCAGCTTGTCTTCCGGCTATAGAGGGAGCTCCTACGAGCAGTACTTC.

This clonotype was recorded a few times. This chain links TRBV24-1 with TRBJ1-2; D not certain. CDR3 length: 14 amino acids. CDR1 and CDR2 from the germline V gene are KGHDR and SFDVKD. V was clipped by 0 bases and J by 6 bases, with 10 bases between them. This chain's CDR3 is CATSDLLYTHGYTF. The CDR3 nucleotides read TGTGCCACCAGTGATTTGCTCTATACGCATGGCTACACCTTC.

This clonotype was seen repeatedly, ten times or more. The rearrangement uses TRBV12-3 or TRBV12-4 and TRBJ1-5; weak D call: TRBD1 (5 bases). Trimming removed 2 bases at V and 0 bases at J, with 17 bases between. The CDR3 loop spans 18 amino acids. CDR3 region: CASSLNWQGPYSNQPQHF. CDR3 coding DNA: TGTGCCAGCAGTTTAAATTGGCAGGGACCTTATAGCAATCAGCCCCAGCATTTT.

This clonotype was detected ten times or more. The rearrangement links TRBV6-5 to TRBJ1-2; 10 bases fit TRBD1. Per germline, CDR1 MNHEY and CDR2 SVGAGI. V lost 4 bases, J lost 4 bases, and 12 bases stayed unmatched. The length of the CDR3 is 17 residues. The CDR3: CASSWRDRGKKTYGYTF. The DNA of the CDR3 is TGTGCCAGCAGTTGGAGGGACAGGGGTAAGAAGACCTATGGCTACACCTTC.

In this sample, this clonotype turned up many times. The V gene is TRBV5-6, the J gene TRBJ1-1, with 8 bases fitting TRBD1. The CDR3 runs to 14 residues. V lost 4 bases to trimming and J lost 0 bases; unmatched junction nucleotides: 2. Germline assignment: CDR1 SGHDT and CDR2 YYEEEE. DNA of the CDR3: TGTGCCAGCAGCCTGGACAGGGTGAACACTGAAGCTTTCTTT. Residues: CASSLDRVNTEAFF.

This clonotype was found many times. The chain has TRBV28 and TRBJ2-5; the D call may be TRBD1 or TRBD2 (5 bases each). Germline CDR1 reads MDHEN; CDR2 reads SYDVKM. This CDR3 is 13 amino acids long. V was cut by 8 bases and J by 5 bases, with 15 bases left in between. The CDR3 is CASEPGPAETQYF. CDR3 coding DNA: TGTGCCAGCGAACCGGGACCGGCGGAGACCCAGTACTTC.

There are a few counts of this clonotype. This chain joins TRBV7-2 and TRBJ2-4; 15 nucleotides line up with TRBD2. The CDR3 runs 18 residues. J was trimmed by 2 bases and V by 5 bases; bases with no gene match: 7. Per the germline V gene, CDR1 is SGHTA and CDR2 is FQGNSA. CDR3 amino acids: CASSVDGLAGGTKNIQYF. The CDR3 DNA reads TGTGCCAGCAGCGTAGACGGACTAGCGGGGGGGACCAAAAACATTCAGTACTTC. Supplemented by reference TRBV7-2 and TRBJ2-4, the full variable domain reads GAGVSQSPSNKVTEKGKDVELRCDPISGHTALYWYRQSLGQGLEFLIYFQGNSAPDKSGLPSDRFSAERTGGSVSTLTIQRTQQEDSAVYLCASSVDGLAGGTKNIQYFGAGTRLSVL.

Worth noting for this clonotype: This clone may be a read error of a much larger clone one base away. The chain has TRBV29-1 and TRBJ2-7; TRBD1 agrees at 9 bases. The CDR3 consists of 12 residues. Germline V gene sequence: CDR1 SQVTM, CDR2 ANQGSEA. CDR3 coding DNA: TGCAGCGTCAGGGACAGGGACCACGAGCAGTCCTTC. Amino acids: CSVRDRDHEQSF.

Points on this clonotype: Relative to the germline gene, one junction end is altered; a read error may explain this. The rearrangement links TRBV5-6 to TRBJ2-1; 11 nucleotides line up with TRBD1. CDR3 length equals 14 residues. Germline V gene data show CDR1 as SGHDT and CDR2 as YYEEEE. This chain's CDR3 is CASSPGTGGFEQLF. CDR3 nucleotides: TGTGCCAGCAGCCCAGGGACAGGGGGATTTGAGCAGCTCTTC. The full variable domain, its missing parts supplied by reference TRBV5-6 and TRBJ2-1, is DAGVTQSPTHLIKTRGQQVTLRCSPKSGHDTVSWYQQALGQGPQFIFQYYEEEERQRGNFPDRFSGHQFPNYSSELNVNALLLGDSALYLCASSPGTGGFEQLFGPGTRLTVL.

This clonotype was detected many times. V usage is TRBV28 and J usage is TRBJ2-7, with TRBD1 as a possible D gene (6 bases). V was clipped by 3 bases and J by 2 bases, with 14 bases between them. CDR1 is MDHEN and CDR2 is SYDVKM in the germline V gene. The CDR3 consists of 15 residues. The CDR3 sequence is CASSLDGTWTYEQYF. The CDR3 DNA follows: TGTGCCAGCAGTTTGGACGGGACATGGACCTACGAGCAGTACTTC. The full variable domain, its missing parts supplied by reference TRBV28 and TRBJ2-7, is DVKVTQSSRYLVKRTGEKVFLECVQDMDHENMFWYRQDPGLGLRLIYFSYDVKMKEKGDIPEGYSVSREKKERFSLILESASTNQTSMYLCASSLDGTWTYEQYFGPGTRLTVT.

This clonotype was counted many times. The chain has TRBV7-7 and TRBJ2-2; perhaps TRBD1 as D (6 bases). The CDR3 loop spans 14 amino acids. The ends were cut back, 5 bases at V and 6 bases at J, with 13 bases in the middle. Germline V gene lookup returns CDR1 SSHAT and CDR2 FNYEAQ (reference sequence). The CDR3 DNA sequence: TGTGCCAGCAGCCCAATACAGGGTTCCGGGGAGCTGTTTTTT. Translation: CASSPIQGSGELFF.

This clonotype was counted many times. V gene TRBV12-3 or TRBV12-4 combines with J gene TRBJ1-1; D remains ambiguous. Between the trimmed V and J ends, which lost 2 bases and 0 bases, there was a span of 10 bases. The CDR3 sequence is 15 residues long. CDR3 in amino acids: CASSLIGRLNTEAFF. The CDR3 region has the DNA TGTGCCAGCAGTTTAATCGGGCGCCTGAACACTGAAGCTTTCTTT.

The chain links TRBV30 to TRBJ2-5; D is perhaps TRBD1 (6 bases). The germline gives CDR1 GTSNPN, CDR2 SVGIG (reference sequence). Deletions cut 2 bases from V and 2 bases from J, with 15 bases between. The CDR3 runs to 15 residues. CDR3 nucleotide sequence: TGTGCCTGGAGTATCATCCAGGGGCCTCAAGAGACCCAGTACTTC. This sequence encodes CAWSIIQGPQETQYF. The full variable domain, with the rest looked up from reference TRBV30 and TRBJ2-5, is SQTIHQWPATLVQPVGSPLSLECTVEGTSNPNLYWYRQAAGRGLQLLFYSVGIGQISSEVPQNLSASRPQDRQFILSSKKLLLSDSGFYLCAWSIIQGPQETQYFGPGTRLLVL.

At least ten counts were recorded for this clonotype. The chain carries TRBV29-1 and TRBJ2-2; a possible D gene is TRBD1 (5 bases). Trimming cost V 7 bases and J 5 bases, with 17 bases left between them. The CDR3 spans 14 residues. Per germline, CDR1 SQVTM and CDR2 ANQGSEA. CDR3 DNA: TGCAGCGCCAGCGACAGAGTGTCAACCGGGGAGCTGTTTTTT. Protein: CSASDRVSTGELFF.

In its sample, this clonotype was seen a few times. The rearrangement joins TRBV13 to TRBJ2-2, with 14 bases matching TRBD2. The germline CDR1 and CDR2 sequences are PRHDT and FYEKMQ (reference sequence). This CDR3 is built from 17 residues. Trimming at V came to 5 bases and at J to 4 bases, leaving 6 bases not matched to a gene. This chain's CDR3 is CASSTAGTSGGTGELFF. The DNA of the CDR3 is TGTGCCAGCAGCACCGCCGGGACTAGCGGGGGCACCGGGGAGCTGTTTTTT.